One and the same sample provided the 20 T cell receptor beta chains below, sequenced in a study of OX40 agonist ivuxolimab in advanced cancers. TCRdb's table, derived via immunoSEQ multiplex PCR, lists solely in-frame clones and lacks some. The sample shows roughly 64,000 clones, less than 95% of them seen only once. The input for sequencing was CD4+ or CD8+ T cells sorted from blood, taken in a trial of the OX40 agonist ivuxolimab. The source is an adult with an advanced solid tumor such as melanoma, head and neck, liver or kidney cancer.

V gene TRBV5-1 combines with J gene TRBJ1-2, with 8 bases identical to TRBD1. Unmatched junction bases numbered 6, after V lost 4 bases and J lost 7 bases. Germline loops: CDR1 SGHRS, CDR2 YFSETQ. CDR3 size: 13 residues. CDR3 region: CASSKGQVGGYTF. CDR3 DNA sequence: TGCGCCAGCAGCAAGGGACAGGTCGGTGGCTACACCTTC.

This chain connects TRBV6-4 to TRBJ1-5, with D possibly matching TRBD1 (5 bases). The CDR3 runs to 14 residues. V lost 7 bases, J lost 5 bases, and 15 bases lay in between. Germline lookup yields CDR1 MRHNA and CDR2 SNTAGT. CDR3 DNA sequence: TGTGCCAGCACCCCGGTAGAGGGGCATCAGCCCCAGCATTTT. This sequence encodes CASTPVEGHQPQHF.

The rearrangement links TRBV9 to TRBJ2-7; TRBD2 agrees at 7 bases. Trimming cost V 0 bases and J 3 bases; bases outside gene matches: 6. The germline gives CDR1 SGDLS, CDR2 YYNGEE. The CDR3 has 15 amino acids. The DNA for the CDR3 is TGTGCCAGCAGCGTAGACTGGCGGGAGCACTACGAGCAGTACTTC. Protein: CASSVDWREHYEQYF. The full variable domain, in which reference TRBV9 and TRBJ2-7 provide the parts outside the CDR3, is DSGVTQTPKHLITATGQRVTLRCSPRSGDLSVYWYQQSLDQGLQFLIQYYNGEERAKGNILERFSAQQFPDLHSELNLSSLELGDSALYFCASSVDWREHYEQYFGPGTRLTVT.

The chain employs TRBV28 and TRBJ1-5, with 7 bases that match TRBD1. Germline V lookup: CDR1 MDHEN, CDR2 SYDVKM. The CDR3 sequence is 17 residues long. V lost 5 bases and J lost 0; bases outside the gene matches: 10. The CDR3 sequence: CASSPDRVRDSNQPQHF. Written as DNA, the CDR3 is TGTGCCAGCAGTCCTGACAGGGTAAGAGATAGCAATCAGCCCCAGCATTTT.

The chain employs TRBV5-1 and TRBJ1-1, with D possibly TRBD1 on 6 matching bases. This CDR3 has 14 residues. Between the trimmed V and J ends, which lost 1 base and 2 bases, there was a span of 9 bases. Germline V gene data show CDR1 as SGHRS and CDR2 as YFSETQ. CDR3 amino acids: CASSLQGRNTEAFF. In DNA form, the CDR3 reads TGCGCCAGCAGCTTGCAGGGGCGCAACACTGAAGCTTTCTTT.

The chain carries TRBV6-5 and TRBJ1-1; no clear D. The CDR3 spans 12 residues. CDR1 MNHEY and CDR2 SVGAGI come from the germline V gene. V dropped 6 bases and J dropped 10 bases, with 15 bases sitting between them. CDR3 sequence reads: CASSRGPGRAFF. The CDR3 DNA sequence: TGTGCCAGCAGCCGCGGTCCGGGGAGAGCTTTCTTT.

The J gene is TRBJ1-3, the V gene TRBV28; D remains ambiguous. V was cut by 9 bases and J by 4 bases, with 7 bases left in between. CDR3 size: 11 residues. CDR1 MDHEN and CDR2 SYDVKM come from the germline V gene. The CDR3 DNA sequence: TGTGCCAGTTTTGGGGGAAACACCATATATTTT. This encodes CASFGGNTIYF.

V is TRBV5-1 and J is TRBJ1-1, with 7 bases aligning to TRBD1. The germline gives CDR1 SGHRS, CDR2 YFSETQ. This CDR3 region has 12 residues. V lost 4 bases, J lost 11 bases, and 8 bases stayed unmatched. The CDR3 DNA is TGCGCCAGCAGCGATGACAGGGTCCGGGCTTTCTTT. This sequence encodes CASSDDRVRAFF. The whole variable domain, filled in from reference TRBV5-1 and TRBJ1-1, reads KAGVTQTPRYLIKTRGQQVTLSCSPISGHRSVSWYQQTPGQGLQFLFEYFSETQRNKGNFPGRFSGRQFSNSRSEMNVSTLELGDSALYLCASSDDRVRAFFGQGTRLTVV.

The chain recombines TRBV30 with TRBJ1-2; D is ambiguous. The CDR3 runs to 11 residues. V was shortened by 3 bases and J by 11 bases, with 13 bases between the two germline ends. The germline CDR1 and CDR2 sequences are GTSNPN and SVGIG (reference sequence). The CDR3, as DNA: TGTGCCTGGAGGGGAACGGGAGGGTACACCTTC. This codes for CAWRGTGGYTF.

Concerning this clone: One end of the junction fails to match germline, which may point to a read error. The chain employs TRBV27 and TRBJ2-2; D may correspond to TRBD1 or TRBD2 (5 bases each). Germline V gene lookup returns CDR1 MNHEY and CDR2 SMNVEV (reference sequence). This CDR3 has 15 amino acids. Here the CDR3 reads CDSRLPGRNTGELFF. CDR3 nucleotides: TGTGACAGCAGACTCCCGGGGCGGAACACCGGGGAGCTGTTTTTT.

This sequence joins TRBV5-1 and TRBJ2-7; D might be TRBD2 (6 bases). Trimming pared 4 bases from V and 3 bases from J, leaving 14 bases between. The germline gives CDR1 SGHRS, CDR2 YFSETQ. The CDR3 covers 14 residues. The CDR3 region has the DNA TGCGCCAGCAGCACCGGGACTGGGTACTACGAGCAGTACTTC. Protein: CASSTGTGYYEQYF.

The chain uses TRBV5-1 and TRBJ2-3; 14 bases line up with TRBD2. The CDR3 runs 16 residues. V lost 0 bases, J lost 4 bases, and 1 base stayed unmatched. Germline loops: CDR1 SGHRS, CDR2 YFSETQ. CDR3 loop: CASSLGLAGGADTQYF. CDR3 DNA: TGCGCCAGCAGCTTGGGACTAGCGGGAGGGGCAGATACGCAGTATTTT. The full variable domain, rest sourced from reference TRBV5-1 and TRBJ2-3, is KAGVTQTPRYLIKTRGQQVTLSCSPISGHRSVSWYQQTPGQGLQFLFEYFSETQRNKGNFPGRFSGRQFSNSRSEMNVSTLELGDSALYLCASSLGLAGGADTQYFGPGTRLTVL.

This chain uses TRBV7-3 with TRBJ2-1; D remains ambiguous. The V end lost 5 bases, the J end lost 1 base, and 15 bases lay between the germline ends. This CDR3 is built from 16 residues. The germline gives CDR1 SGHTA, CDR2 FQGTGA. For the CDR3, the DNA is TGTGCCAGCAGCGATGGTAAGGGTATATCCTACAATGAGCAGTTCTTC. Translated: CASSDGKGISYNEQFF.

This CDR3 reads CASSPRGRREREGGTQYF. DNA of the CDR3: TGTGCCAGCAGCCCCAGGGGGCGAAGGGAGCGGGAGGGTGGGACCCAGTACTTC. The J gene is TRBJ2-5, the V gene TRBV27; 10 bases agree with TRBD2. The CDR3 extends over 18 amino acids. The V segment lost 6 bases and the J segment 7 bases; nucleotides outside the gene matches: 20. CDR1 MNHEY and CDR2 SMNVEV come from the germline V gene (reference sequence).

The J gene is TRBJ1-5, the V gene TRBV5-4; tentative D call: TRBD1 (6 bases). Germline V gene lookup returns CDR1 SGHNT and CDR2 YYREEE (reference sequence). V was trimmed by 4 bases and J by 6 bases, leaving 8 bases between them. There are 12 residues in the CDR3. CDR3 sequence (DNA): TGTGCCAGCAGCCGGGACACTCAGCCCCAGCATTTT. This translates into CASSRDTQPQHF.

The gene calls are TRBV19 and TRBJ2-7; the D call may be TRBD1 or TRBD2 (6 bases each). Germline V gives CDR1 LNHDA, CDR2 SQIVND (reference sequence). This CDR3 is 13 amino acids long. The germline V and J ends were trimmed by 5 bases and 12 bases, with 20 bases remaining between them. The CDR3 is CASSGGNRVEPYF. The CDR3, as DNA: TGTGCCAGTAGTGGAGGGAACAGGGTCGAACCGTACTTC.

The V and J genes are TRBV28 and TRBJ1-1; D gene uncertain. Germline V gives CDR1 MDHEN, CDR2 SYDVKM. The CDR3 has 11 residues. V lost 4 bases and J 7 bases, leaving 7 bases between the germline ends. As DNA, the CDR3 is TGTGCCAGCAGTTGGAAGCTTGAAGCTTTCTTT. Encoded protein: CASSWKLEAFF.

This chain connects TRBV19 to TRBJ2-1; 8 nucleotides align to TRBD2. CDR3 size: 15 residues. With 5 bases clipped from V and 5 bases from J, the junction kept 8 bases outside the gene matches. Per germline, CDR1 LNHDA and CDR2 SQIVND (reference sequence). The CDR3 region has the DNA TGTGCCAGTAGTGCCCTAGCGGGCACAGACAATGAGCAGTTCTTC. The encoded protein is CASSALAGTDNEQFF.

As concerns this clone: One junction end disagrees with the germline gene, perhaps due to a read error. The sample carries other DNA sequences with the same CDR3. CDR3 loop: CASSRGQGDYNEQFF. CDR3 bases: TGTGCTAGCAGCAGGGGACAGGGAGACTACAATGAGCAGTTCTTC. The rearrangement joins TRBV7-7 to TRBJ2-1; TRBD1 agrees at 9 bases. This CDR3 is built from 15 residues. Germline V gives CDR1 SSHAT, CDR2 FNYEAQ (reference sequence).

The V and J genes are TRBV18 and TRBJ2-1, with 10 bases fitting TRBD2. The V gene end was trimmed by 4 bases and the J gene end by 1 base; junction bases not matched to a gene: 10. This CDR3 comprises 18 residues. CDR1 is KGHSH and CDR2 is LQKENI in the germline V gene. CDR3 sequence: CASSQLSSGSPSYNEQFF. The CDR3 DNA follows: TGTGCCAGCTCACAGCTTTCTAGCGGGAGCCCGTCCTACAATGAGCAGTTCTTC.